This TCR beta chain was identified during a study of siplizumab effects on memory and regulatory T cells. The assay looked at some 96,000 TCR templates in each sample. TCRdb's table, derived via immunoSEQ multiplex PCR, lists solely in-frame clones and lacks some. The sample has about 63,000 clones; over 65% are singletons. A word on this clone: Its antigen remains unknown.

This CDR3 is 10 amino acids long. The germline V gene has CDR1 SGHRS and CDR2 YFSETQ. V dropped 10 bases and J dropped 7 bases, with 11 bases sitting between them. Regarding the study as a whole: A mean of about 72% of mappable alloreactive CD4+ clones were Treg-derived with siplizumab, compared with 25% to 30% in controls. Alloreactive sequences from unstimulated CD4+ memory cells fell significantly with siplizumab. Apparently key alloresponse contributors, naive T cells also seemed more diverse than memory cells.

The V gene is TRBV5-1, the J gene TRBJ1-1, with unresolved D. The sample taken for sequencing was memory CD4+ T cells sorted from blood. This clonotype was sampled from a human donor in good health. The CDR3 loop reads CAQQQDEAFF. CDR3 coding DNA: TGCGCCCAACAGCAGGATGAAGCTTTCTTT.